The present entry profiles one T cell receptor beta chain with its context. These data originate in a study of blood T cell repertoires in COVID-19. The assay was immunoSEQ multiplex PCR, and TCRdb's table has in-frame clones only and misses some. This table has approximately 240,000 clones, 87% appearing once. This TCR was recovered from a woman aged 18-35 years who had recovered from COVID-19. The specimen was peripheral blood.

The CDR3: CASSYTSGVRGPGELFF. The CDR3 DNA reads TGTGCCAGCAGTTACACCTCTGGGGTGCGGGGTCCCGGGGAGCTGTTTTTT. The chain employs TRBV6-2 or TRBV6-3 and TRBJ2-2; maybe TRBD2 (6 bases). Germline assignment: CDR1 MNHEY and CDR2 SVGEGT. The CDR3 covers 17 residues. Trimming shortened V by 2 bases and J by 6 bases, and 19 bases separated the two germline ends.